A selection of T cell receptor beta chains follows, all from one sample in a study of blood T cells in healthy people across ages. TCRdb reanalysed the 5' RACE reads using MiXCR and keeps one entry per CDR3 protein. The table shows some 790,000 distinct CDR3 sequences, with 25% to 35% occurring only once. Sequenced input: blood. These receptors were taken from a woman of 80 years or more in good health. The CDR3 runs from the conserved cysteine through the conserved F or W. Each record gives: D gene, J gene, V gene, clone size, CDR3 protein, CDR3 DNA. The D gene is left open where the match is weak. For some rows the clone size is stated as once, few or many, or as a class when expanded; others skip it.

TRBD2 | TRBJ2-3 | TRBV7-8 | few | CASSLGTGGPTDTQYF | TGTGCCAGCAGCTTAGGTACGGGGGGGCCGACAGATACGCAGTATTTT
NA | TRBJ1-2 | TRBV9 | NA | CARTQAYGYTF | TGTGCCCGTACGCAGGCCTATGGCTACACCTTC
TRBD2 | TRBJ2-1 | TRBV7-2 | NA | CASSPGLDREQFF | TGTGCCAGCAGCCCAGGACTAGATCGCGAGCAGTTCTTC
NA | TRBJ1-2 | TRBV6-5 | few | CASSYSLGLADGYTF | TGTGCCAGCAGTTACTCCTTAGGACTGGCGGATGGCTACACCTTC
TRBD1 | TRBJ1-5 | TRBV30 | few | CAWSVLSQGVGQPQHF | TGTGCCTGGAGTGTACTAAGCCAGGGGGTGGGTCAGCCCCAGCATTTT
NA | TRBJ1-5 | TRBV6-5 | few | CASSKGFLGNQPQHF | TGTGCCAGCAGCAAGGGTTTTTTGGGCAATCAGCCCCAGCATTTT
NA | TRBJ2-7 | TRBV25-1 | NA | CASRGQTSYSEQYF | TGTGCCAGCAGAGGACAGACCTCCTACAGTGAGCAGTACTTC
TRBD1 | TRBJ1-2 | TRBV7-9 | many | CASSLTGDGGYTF | TGTGCCAGCAGCTTGACAGGGGATGGGGGCTACACCTTC
NA | TRBJ2-5 | TRBV18 | many | CASSPHRTTTETQYF | TGTGCCAGCTCACCACACAGGACTACGACGGAGACCCAGTACTTC
NA | TRBJ2-6 | TRBV4-3 | many | CASSQEPPGVSFSGANVLTF | TGCGCCAGCAGCCAAGAACCGCCAGGAGTTTCCTTCTCTGGGGCCAACGTCCTGACTTTC
NA | TRBJ1-5 | TRBV30 | NA | CAWSGQGKQPQHF | TGTGCCTGGAGTGGGCAGGGAAAACAGCCCCAGCATTTT
NA | TRBJ1-2 | TRBV6-1 | few | CASSEVTAFYGYTF | TGTGCCAGCAGTGAAGTGACAGCTTTCTATGGCTACACCTTC
NA | TRBJ1-1 | TRBV6-5 | NA | CASSRRGRVNTDAFF | TGTGCCAGCTCTCGAAGGGGCAGGGTGAACACTGATGCTTTCTTT
TRBD1 | TRBJ2-3 | TRBV20-1 | NA | CSASGTGDDTQYF | TGCAGTGCCTCGGGGACAGGGGATGATACGCAGTATTTT
NA | TRBJ2-5 | TRBV27 | many | CASRDGGPRETQYF | TGTGCCAGCAGGGACGGGGGACCCAGGGAGACCCAGTACTTC
TRBD1 | TRBJ1-6 | TRBV7-2 | NA | CASTLIWTGNKPPHF | TGTGCCAGCACCTTAATTTGGACAGGGAATAAGCCCCCCCACTTT
TRBD2 | TRBJ2-1 | TRBV7-9 | many | CASSLLAGSNEQFF | TGTGCCAGCAGCTTACTAGCGGGGAGTAATGAGCAGTTCTTC
TRBD1 | TRBJ2-1 | TRBV6-5 | many | CASSNDRGPYNEQFF | TGTGCCAGCAGTAACGACAGGGGACCCTACAATGAGCAGTTCTTC
NA | TRBJ1-4 | TRBV6-6 | few | CASSYDRVSNEKLFF | TGTGCCAGCAGTTACGACCGGGTATCTAATGAAAAACTGTTTTTT
TRBD2 | TRBJ2-3 | TRBV20-1 | few | CSARDFRRGSTDTQYF | TGCAGTGCTAGAGATTTCCGGCGGGGGAGCACAGATACGCAGTATTTT
NA | TRBJ2-5 | TRBV19 | NA | CASSITASESRWETQYF | TGTGCCAGTAGTATAACGGCTAGCGAGTCTCGTTGGGAGACCCAGTACTTC
NA | TRBJ1-1 | TRBV10-2 | few | CASSDGSDLFRAFF | TGCGCCAGCAGTGACGGGTCAGACTTATTTAGAGCTTTCTTT
NA | TRBJ1-5 | TRBV18 | NA | CASSPSGRGDSNQPQHF | TGTGCCAGCTCACCGTCCGGCAGGGGCGATAGCAATCAGCCCCAGCATTTT
NA | TRBJ1-1 | TRBV7-2 | many | CASSSGQLNTEAFF | TGTGCCAGCAGCTCCGGACAGTTGAACACTGAAGCTTTCTTT
NA | TRBJ2-2 | TRBV6-5 | few | CASSPPGDPGELFF | TGTGCCAGCAGCCCTCCCGGGGACCCCGGGGAGCTGTTTTTT
NA | TRBJ1-5 | TRBV30 | few | CAWSVAGHGNQPQHF | TGTGCCTGGAGTGTTGCAGGACACGGCAATCAGCCCCAGCATTTT
NA | TRBJ1-4 | TRBV6-5 | NA | CASSSGMATNEKLFF | TGTGCCAGCAGTTCCGGGATGGCAACTAATGAAAAACTGTTTTTT
NA | TRBJ1-6 | TRBV7-9 | few | CASSSPGGRSYNSPLHF | TGTGCCAGCAGCTCCCCCGGCGGCCGCTCCTATAATTCACCCCTCCACTTT
TRBD2 | TRBJ2-1 | TRBV5-5 | NA | CASSLLSGGYNKQFF | TGTGCCAGCAGCTTGCTTAGCGGGGGTTACAATAAGCAGTTCTTC
TRBD1 | TRBJ1-5 | TRBV6-1 | few | CASRGDRGYNQPQHF | TGTGCCAGCAGGGGGGACAGGGGTTACAATCAGCCCCAGCATTTT
TRBD1 | TRBJ2-7 | TRBV5-6 | many | CASRRQGQSTYEQYF | TGTGCCAGCAGACGACAGGGTCAGTCGACGTACGAGCAGTACTTC
NA | TRBJ2-7 | TRBV7-2 | many | CASSLAGYSYEQYF | TGTGCCAGCAGCTTGGCGGGGTACTCCTACGAGCAGTACTTC
TRBD2 | TRBJ2-3 | TRBV12-3/TRBV12-4 | many | CASTLGGAIDTQYF | TGTGCCAGCACCCTGGGAGGGGCAATAGATACGCAGTATTTT
NA | TRBJ2-6 | TRBV7-9 | many | CASSLAGTGKGTGANVLTF | TGTGCCAGCAGCTTAGCTGGAACAGGAAAAGGTACTGGGGCCAACGTCCTGACTTTC
TRBD1 | TRBJ1-1 | TRBV7-2 | few | CASSSARGLGDSLNTEAFF | TGTGCCAGCAGCTCCGCTAGGGGGTTGGGGGACAGTTTGAACACTGAAGCTTTCTTT
NA | TRBJ1-2 | TRBV6-6 | few | CASSRHIQGDYGYTF | TGTGCCAGCAGCCGCCATATACAGGGAGACTATGGCTACACCTTC
TRBD1 | TRBJ2-3 | TRBV30 | NA | CAWSQTGVSTDTQYF | TGTGCCTGGAGTCAGACAGGGGTGAGCACAGATACGCAGTATTTT
NA | TRBJ2-5 | TRBV24-1 | many | CATSDSARKTQYF | TGTGCCACCAGTGATTCGGCCCGCAAGACCCAGTACTTC
TRBD1 | TRBJ1-2 | TRBV7-9 | many | CASSRGQYYGYTF | TGTGCCAGCAGCCGGGGACAGTACTATGGCTACACCTTC
NA | TRBJ2-5 | TRBV14 | NA | CASSQDGKSSYKQYF | TGTGCCAGCAGCCAGGACGGGAAGAGCTCCTACAAGCAGTACTTC
NA | TRBJ2-1 | TRBV4-3 | many | CASSQGGAAYNEQFF | TGCGCCAGCAGCCAAGGGGGGGCCGCCTACAATGAGCAGTTCTTC
TRBD1 | TRBJ1-2 | TRBV2 | many | CASVTQTGDPYGYTF | TGTGCCAGCGTTACCCAGACAGGGGATCCCTATGGCTACACCTTC
NA | TRBJ2-3 | TRBV11-2 | few | CASSRLGYGGLTDTQYF | TGTGCCAGCAGCCGCCTAGGGTACGGGGGTCTGACAGATACGCAGTATTTT
TRBD1 | TRBJ1-2 | TRBV7-9 | many | CASSSGQPSYGYTF | TGTGCCAGCAGCTCGGGACAGCCCAGCTATGGCTACACCTTC
NA | TRBJ2-1 | TRBV4-1 | few | CASSQLGRLHEQFF | TGCGCCAGCAGCCAATTGGGCAGGTTGCATGAGCAGTTCTTC
NA | TRBJ2-7 | TRBV5-1 | NA | CASSYSGSSSYNEQYF | TGCGCCAGCAGCTATAGCGGCTCGAGCTCCTACAACGAGCAGTACTTC
TRBD1 | TRBJ1-4 | TRBV7-2 | few | CASSLEGRGLNEKLFF | TGTGCCAGCAGCTTAGAGGGGAGGGGGCTCAATGAAAAACTGTTTTTT
NA | TRBJ2-3 | TRBV13 | many | CASSLGRGTSTDTQYF | TGTGCCAGCAGCTTAGGTCGGGGAACTAGCACAGATACGCAGTATTTT
NA | TRBJ2-7 | TRBV10-3 | NA | CAIREGGGSYEQYF | TGTGCCATCAGGGAGGGGGGGGGTAGTTACGAGCAGTACTTC
TRBD2 | TRBJ2-7 | TRBV18 | many | CASSPLAGGSYEQYF | TGTGCCAGCTCACCACTGGCGGGGGGATCCTACGAGCAGTACTTC
NA | TRBJ1-4 | TRBV5-8 | NA | CASSLAETSRGEKLFF | TGTGCCAGCAGCTTGGCCGAGACTTCGCGGGGGGAAAAACTGTTTTTT
NA | TRBJ1-2 | TRBV20-1 | many | CSAKGGGVYGYTF | TGCAGTGCTAAAGGGGGGGGCGTCTATGGCTACACCTTC
NA | TRBJ2-1 | TRBV7-9 | NA | CASSPDRNHNEQFF | TGTGCCAGCAGCCCCGACAGGAACCACAATGAGCAGTTCTTC
TRBD1 | TRBJ1-3 | TRBV2 | NA | CASRAGGGNTIYF | TGTGCCAGCAGGGCAGGGGGAGGAAACACCATATATTTT